A single sample is the source of the 3 T cell receptor beta chains below, sequenced in a study of persistence of HIV-infected CD4 T cells. An overlapping HIV-1 Gag peptide pool stimulated these cells at 0.95 to 1 ug/peptide/mL. Sorting selected CD4+ T cells upregulating both CD40 ligand and CD69. No antigen is known for these receptors. The immunoSEQ assay was version 4, run in survey mode. Data came from immunoSEQ multiplex PCR; TCRdb stores just in-frame clones and leaves some out. Of approximately 20,000 clones in the sample, roughly two thirds were seen once. This specimen was CD4+ T cells sorted from PBMCs after roughly 18-hour stimulation, taken from a patient who received antiretroviral therapy. Receptor source: an adult woman with HIV who was CMV-seropositive.

This clone was counted a few times. This chain connects TRBV5-1 to TRBJ1-1; D possibly corresponds to TRBD1 (6 bases). The CDR3 is made up of 14 amino acids. The V gene lost 6 bases and the J gene lost 0 bases, with 12 bases spanning the gap. Germline V gene sequence: CDR1 SGHRS, CDR2 YFSETQ. The CDR3 sequence: CASTAGVMNTEAFF. The CDR3 bases are TGCGCCAGCACGGCAGGGGTCATGAACACTGAAGCTTTCTTT.

This clone is medium-sized within its sample. The chain links TRBV19 to TRBJ2-1; TRBD1 matches 9 bases. The CDR3 length is 15 residues. V was pared by 7 bases and J by 6 bases, with 10 bases of the junction left unmatched. The V gene's germline CDR1 is LNHDA and CDR2 SQIVND (reference sequence). CDR3 amino acids: CASTPGTGQRNEQFF. CDR3 bases: TGTGCCAGTACCCCCGGGACAGGGCAACGCAATGAGCAGTTCTTC.

The J gene is TRBJ1-3, the V gene TRBV9, with 7 positions matching TRBD1. J was trimmed by 4 bases and V by 0 bases; bases with no gene match: 4. This CDR3 is 15 amino acids long. Germline V gene sequence: CDR1 SGDLS, CDR2 YYNGEE. DNA of the CDR3: TGTGCCAGCAGCGTAGCGGGACAGACGGGAAACACCATATATTTT. Its protein product is CASSVAGQTGNTIYF.